A selection of T cell receptor beta chains follows, all from one sample in a study of T cells in Graves' hyperthyroidism and ophthalmopathy. Each CDR3 protein gets one entry after TCRdb re-called the multiplex PCR reads with MiXCR. This sample has roughly 580,000 distinct CDR3 sequences, with approximately 44% found just once. The sequencing sample was made of peripheral blood or thyroid tissue (not recorded which). The receptors derive from a woman aged 18 to 35 with Graves' hyperthyroidism. Both conserved end residues are part of each CDR3. The D gene is left open where the match is weak. Clone size appears in some rows only: once, few, many, or a class for an expanded clone.

d_call	v_call	j_call	clone_size	cdr3_aa	cdr3_nt
NA	TRBV11-1	TRBJ1-1	NA	CASSAFRRTAFF	TGTGCCAGCAGCGCTTTTAGAAGAACAGCTTTCTTT
TRBD1	TRBV10-3	TRBJ2-7	NA	CAITDRVGYEQYF	TGTGCCATCACCGACAGGGTTGGCTACGAGCAGTACTTC
NA	TRBV7-8	TRBJ1-1	few	CASTAGLAEGEAFF	TGTGCCAGCACCGCGGGACTCGCCGAGGGTGAAGCTTTCTTT
TRBD1	TRBV11-1	TRBJ1-6	NA	CASSLVGTDDSPLHF	TGTGCCAGCAGCTTGGTAGGGACAGATGATTCACCCCTCCACTTT
NA	TRBV7-2	TRBJ1-6	many	CASSFPPGGGSPLHF	TGTGCCAGCAGCTTTCCCCCCGGGGGTGGATCACCCCTCCACTTT
NA	TRBV9	TRBJ1-2	many	CASSLAGTRGYTF	TGTGCCAGCAGCCTCGCAGGGACTCGAGGCTACACCTTC
TRBD2	TRBV29-1	TRBJ2-7	NA	CSVQRDFHEQYF	TGCAGTGTCCAGCGGGATTTCCACGAGCAGTACTTC
NA	TRBV9	TRBJ2-2	many	CASSVGRIMGGELFF	TGTGCCAGCAGCGTAGGCCGTATTATGGGCGGGGAGCTGTTTTTT
NA	TRBV10-3	TRBJ1-1	NA	CAISETGSSTEAFF	TGTGCCATCAGTGAAACGGGGTCGAGCACTGAAGCTTTCTTT
TRBD1	TRBV2	TRBJ1-4	few	CASSPGTGRAATNEKLFF	TGTGCCAGCAGCCCTGGGACAGGTCGGGCCGCAACTAATGAAAAACTGTTTTTT
NA	TRBV2	TRBJ2-5	many	CASSAWPQETQYF	TGTGCCAGCAGCGCATGGCCCCAAGAGACCCAGTACTTC
TRBD1	TRBV7-9	TRBJ1-2	few	CASSPSPSIQGEGYTF	TGTGCCAGCTCACCATCTCCCTCCATCCAGGGGGAGGGCTACACCTTC
NA	TRBV29-1	TRBJ2-7	NA	CSGRTIRYEQYF	TGCAGCGGGAGGACCATTCGGTACGAGCAGTACTTC
NA	TRBV19	TRBJ1-4	NA	CASSEAGSSAEKLFF	TGTGCCAGTAGTGAGGCAGGGAGTTCTGCTGAAAAACTGTTTTTT
NA	TRBV19	TRBJ1-5	many	CASSMSQRQPQHF	TGTGCCAGTAGTATGAGTCAGAGGCAGCCCCAGCATTTT
NA	TRBV24-1	TRBJ1-1	many	CATSDLLIWEEAFF	TGTGCCACCAGTGATTTGCTGATATGGGAGGAAGCTTTCTTT
NA	TRBV7-6	TRBJ2-7	NA	CASMDLLYEQYF	TGTGCCAGCATGGACCTTTTGTACGAGCAGTACTTC
TRBD1	TRBV20-1	TRBJ1-2	NA	CSARDRNPGTGLNYGYTF	TGCAGTGCTAGAGATCGAAACCCCGGGACAGGACTTAACTATGGCTACACCTTC
NA	TRBV9	TRBJ2-3	NA	CASSVAPLTDTQYF	TGTGCCAGCAGCGTAGCGCCTCTCACAGATACGCAGTATTTT
NA	TRBV4-3	TRBJ2-2	NA	CAGTSGTEHTGELFF	TGCGCCGGCACCAGCGGGACAGAGCACACCGGGGAGCTGTTTTTT
NA	TRBV19	TRBJ1-6	NA	CASSTLSGAEVDSPLHF	TGTGCCAGTAGTACCCTGTCAGGGGCCGAGGTGGATTCACCCCTCCACTTT
TRBD1	TRBV10-3	TRBJ1-2	NA	CASRETGTANNYGYTF	TGTGCCAGCAGGGAAACCGGGACAGCAAATAACTATGGCTACACCTTC
TRBD1	TRBV25-1	TRBJ1-2	NA	CARDYTGQANYGYTF	TGTGCTAGAGATTACACCGGACAGGCGAACTATGGCTACACCTTC
NA	TRBV19	TRBJ1-1	NA	CASWTPNTEAFF	TGTGCCAGTTGGACACCGAACACTGAAGCTTTCTTT
NA	TRBV7-9	TRBJ1-2	many	CASSLDGDYGYTF	TGTGCCAGCAGCTTAGACGGCGACTATGGCTACACCTTC
TRBD1	TRBV2	TRBJ1-1	many	CASNIPGQGNTEAFF	TGTGCCAGCAACATTCCGGGACAGGGGAACACTGAAGCTTTCTTT
NA	TRBV7-2	TRBJ1-1	few	CASSLASRGTGTEAFF	TGTGCCAGCAGCTTAGCGAGTCGGGGAACGGGAACTGAAGCTTTCTTT
NA	TRBV7-6	TRBJ2-7	NA	CASSPSAGRAYEQYF	TGTGCCAGCAGCCCCTCCGCGGGGAGAGCCTACGAGCAGTACTTC
TRBD1	TRBV20-1	TRBJ2-7	NA	CSAKSGTGGHEQYF	TGCAGTGCTAAATCCGGGACAGGGGGTCACGAGCAGTACTTC
TRBD2	TRBV5-6	TRBJ2-7	NA	CASSLGLAGAEEQYF	TGTGCCAGCAGCCTGGGACTAGCGGGAGCTGAAGAGCAGTACTTC
TRBD1	TRBV6-5	TRBJ2-5	NA	CASRTLPGQGGETQYF	TGTGCCAGCAGAACACTTCCGGGACAGGGAGGAGAGACCCAGTACTTC
TRBD1	TRBV12-3/TRBV12-4	TRBJ2-5	NA	CASTNDRGQPQYF	TGTGCCAGCACCAATGACAGGGGTCAGCCCCAGTACTTC
TRBD2	TRBV28	TRBJ2-5	NA	CASSGGEAGKETQYF	TGTGCCAGCAGTGGAGGTGAAGCGGGGAAAGAGACCCAGTACTTC
NA	TRBV7-2	TRBJ1-3	few	CASSITGLSGNTIYF	TGTGCCAGCAGCATTACAGGCCTCTCTGGAAACACCATATATTTT
NA	TRBV29-1	TRBJ1-2	NA	CSGGVGYGYTF	TGCAGCGGCGGGGTCGGCTATGGCTACACCTTC
TRBD1	TRBV9	TRBJ2-6	NA	CASSTLDRVGTSGANVLTF	TGTGCCAGCAGCACTTTGGACAGGGTGGGGACCTCTGGGGCCAACGTCCTGACTTTC
NA	TRBV7-1	TRBJ2-5	NA	CASSQGGNAQYF	TGCGCCAGCAGCCAAGGTGGGAACGCGCAGTACTTC
NA	TRBV12-3/TRBV12-4	TRBJ2-5	NA	CASSSTLEEAQYF	TGTGCCAGCAGTTCCACTTTGGAAGAGGCCCAGTACTTC
NA	TRBV7-2	TRBJ1-1	many	CASSWTDLNTEAFF	TGTGCCAGCAGCTGGACAGACCTGAACACTGAAGCTTTCTTT
TRBD2	TRBV20-1	TRBJ2-7	NA	CSARPPGLAGHEQYF	TGCAGTGCTAGGCCCCCGGGACTAGCGGGACACGAGCAGTACTTC
NA	TRBV7-2	TRBJ1-1	once	CASSPSGGGGTEAFF	TGTGCCAGCAGCCCGAGCGGGGGGGGGGGCACTGAAGCTTTCTTT
NA	TRBV7-9	TRBJ2-7	NA	CASSPLSRREYEQYF	TGTGCCAGCAGCCCCCTTAGCCGGCGTGAATACGAGCAGTACTTC
NA	TRBV7-8	TRBJ1-5	NA	CASSLGLVRERNQPQHF	TGTGCCAGCAGCTTAGGGTTAGTCAGGGAGCGGAATCAGCCCCAGCATTTT
NA	TRBV7-3	TRBJ2-7	few	CASSLSPGSSYEQYF	TGTGCCAGCAGCTTAAGTCCGGGTAGCTCCTACGAGCAGTACTTC
NA	TRBV29-1	TRBJ2-7	NA	CSVGTGRIEQYF	TGCAGCGTTGGGACGGGGAGGATCGAGCAGTACTTC
NA	TRBV5-1	TRBJ2-7	few	CASSQAATSSDRQYF	TGCGCCAGCAGCCAAGCCGCGACGTCGTCAGATCGGCAGTACTTC
NA	TRBV7-8	TRBJ2-2	NA	CASSLAGVGNTGELFF	TGTGCCAGCAGCTTAGCTGGAGTGGGGAACACCGGGGAGCTGTTTTTT
NA	TRBV19	TRBJ1-6	NA	CASSIASWDSPLHF	TGTGCCAGTAGTATAGCGTCGTGGGATTCACCCCTCCACTTT
TRBD1	TRBV15	TRBJ1-3	NA	CATSSRTGAGNTIYF	TGTGCCACCAGCAGCAGGACAGGGGCTGGAAACACCATATATTTT
NA	TRBV15	TRBJ2-5	many	CATSRDPGWQETQYF	TGTGCCACCAGCAGAGATCCGGGGTGGCAAGAGACCCAGTACTTC